This TCR beta chain was recorded in a study of blood T cell repertoires in COVID-19. In the study overall: Samples representing acute and convalescent COVID-19 were sourced from the United States, Italy and Spain. Nucleic acid was either cDNA or gDNA, and it came from T cells, B-cell-depleted T cells, or PBMCs.

CDR3 length: 13 residues. V lost 8 bases to trimming and J lost 4 bases; unmatched junction nucleotides: 4. Germline lookup yields CDR1 MDHEN and CDR2 SYDVKM. As processed by the authors: Reference gene primer amplification yielded estimated nucleated cell counts. Using immunoSEQ multiplex PCR, the repertoire was profiled, and TCRdb retains in-frame clones only, with some absent. The V and J calls and clone size were taken over from that table, and D and trimming were inferred from the DNA. The data show over 60,000 clones, 82% seen once. The chain recombines TRBV28 with TRBJ2-2; 7 bases line up with TRBD2. Input material: peripheral blood. The source is a woman of 80 years or more with acute or convalescent COVID-19. CDR3 coding DNA: TGTGCCAGCGGGAGGGTTGGCACCGGGGAGCTGTTTTTT. It yields the protein CASGRVGTGELFF.